This TCR beta chain is from a study of tumor-infiltrating lymphocytes in primary liver carcinoma (dated by TCRdb to 2017 to 2019). Regarding the research as a whole: The five patients, three men and two women aged 30 to 69 years, had hepatocellular carcinoma (four) or combined HCC and intrahepatic cholangiocarcinoma (one). Tumors of the five patients were stage T1-T3 N0M0 with maximum diameters of about 4.2 to 10 cm. Agilent mRNA microarray profiling was performed on the 20 to 25 tumor region samples to relate TCRbeta repertoire diversity to the local molecular phenotype. The study combined TCRbeta repertoire sequencing, expression microarrays and whole-exome sequencing across five regions of each liver tumor, with adjacent normal tissue and blood. Each sample produced roughly 3.5 to 8 million productive TCRbeta reads, and read depth showed no significant difference between tissue types. A total of 35 or so specimens from 5 patients underwent TCRbeta repertoire sequencing, comprising around 25 tumor regions, 5 adjacent noncancerous liver tissues and 5 peripheral blood samples. Technical replicate repertoires showed high reproducibility, with mean shared-clone rates about 0.91 and correlation coefficients above 0.95. Paper-wide results and their limitations: Bulk unsorted samples precluded comparing CD4+ and CD8+ T cell repertoires. The top 250 clones accounted for a significantly greater share of the repertoire in tumors than in blood (p = 0.039). Because only the TCR beta chain was sequenced and unpaired alpha chains were not captured, true repertoire diversity is likely underestimated. Only roughly 7-24% of top clones appeared in all five regions of a tumor, which suggests that tumor-infiltrating T cells are spatially heterogeneous. The study included only 4 to 6 patients, and the authors note findings should be validated in a larger study. Repertoire overlap was found to be higher between tumor regions (mean roughly 36%) than between tumor-adjacent (around 17%) or tumor-blood (about 14%) pairs, consistent with antigen-driven expansion.

A single count supports this clonotype. The target of this receptor is not known. The junction does not match germline at one end; this may be a read error. From the cysteine through the phenylalanine, the CDR3 covers 16 amino acids. Just the 48-base CDR3 DNA is kept, in frame starting at base 1. Without any cell sorting, total RNA and DNA were extracted together from around 20-30 mg of bulk tissue using the AllPrep DNA/RNA mini kit. Between November 2015 and March 2016, a handful of patients in China with histopathologically diagnosed primary liver carcinoma had surgical resection. Patients had chronic HBV infection and were treatment-naive at sampling. Each tumor was sampled at five spatially separated regions: the tumor centre plus the superior, inferior, left-lateral and right-lateral poles. Histology showed that every tumor sample contained more than 85% viable tumor cells. Pieces of fresh tumor and adjacent tissue were cut in half, with one half kept in RNAlater at -80 degrees C and the other half sent for histology.

Using a constant-region primer and ProtoScript II reverse transcriptase, TCRbeta-specific cDNA was reverse-transcribed from around 520 ng total RNA. Construction of the TCRbeta libraries relied on three nested rounds of multiplex PCR, following a slightly modified ARM-PCR procedure. Multiplex TRBV1-TRBV30 forward primers and a Cbeta reverse primer were used in the first two PCR rounds, each of which was run for around 9 cycles. Sample barcodes and Illumina adapters were added in a final 25-cycle PCR using Deep VentR polymerase. Before sequencing, amplicons of 200-500 bp were purified from gel using a QIAquick gel extraction kit. An Illumina HiSeq 2500 was used to sequence the TCRbeta amplicons with 250-bp paired-end reads. As for the original processing: Reads were quality-trimmed with Trimmomatic v0.33, and paired reads were merged with FLASH v1.2.11 to recover full CDR3 sequences. V, D and J germline segments were assigned to the rearranged TCRbeta sequences using MiGEC v1.2.1b. VDJtools v1.0.0 computed clonotype statistics and Shannon-Wiener diversity indices. To reduce sampling bias, subsequent analyses other than the diversity analysis used only the 250 most abundant clonotypes in each sample. Clones were called with MiXCR by TCRdb after fastp trimmed the public reads at Q25, and only in-frame beta chains were retained. Merged by CDR3 protein, the rows form single entries marked with the most common genes and DNA. The V and J calls come from TCRdb's annotation, not from the publication. In all, the sample holds around 78,000 distinct CDR3 sequences, and around 75% of those were seen once. The ten largest make up approximately 14% of the sample.

The chain uses TRBV12-3 or TRBV12-4 and TRBJ1-3; perhaps TRBD1 is the D gene, with 5 bases matching. Sequencing was performed on liver tumor tissue from sampling region 4. What the cell subset or site label conveys for this sample: tumor region T4, right-lateral pole. The source is a woman aged 55-69 years with primary liver carcinoma and hepatitis B virus infection. The CDR3 loop reads CANSFPRVREGNTIYF. The nucleotides read TGTGCCAACAGTTTCCCCAGGGTCAGGGAGGGAAACACTATATATTTT.